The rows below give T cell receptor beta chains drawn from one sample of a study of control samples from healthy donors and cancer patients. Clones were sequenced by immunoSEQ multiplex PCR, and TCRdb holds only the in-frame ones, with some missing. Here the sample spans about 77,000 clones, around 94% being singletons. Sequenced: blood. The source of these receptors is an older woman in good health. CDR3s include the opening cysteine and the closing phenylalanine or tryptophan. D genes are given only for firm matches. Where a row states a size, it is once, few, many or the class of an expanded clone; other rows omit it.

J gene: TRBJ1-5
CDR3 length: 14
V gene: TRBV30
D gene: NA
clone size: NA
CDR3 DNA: TGTGCCTGGAGTGTAGCGGTCGCCAATCAGCCCCAGCATTTT
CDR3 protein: CAWSVAVANQPQHF

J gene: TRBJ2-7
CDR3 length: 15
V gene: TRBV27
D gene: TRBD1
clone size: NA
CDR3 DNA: TGTGCCAGCACCACTACTCGGGGCAGGGGGCCTGAGCAGTACTTC
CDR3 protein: CASTTTRGRGPEQYF

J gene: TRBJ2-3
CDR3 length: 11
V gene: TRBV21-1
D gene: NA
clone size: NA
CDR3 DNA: TGTGCCAACAGGAGCACAGATACGCAGTATTTT
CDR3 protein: CANRSTDTQYF

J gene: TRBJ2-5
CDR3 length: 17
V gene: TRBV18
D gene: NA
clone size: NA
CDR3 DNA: TGTGCCAGCTCACCCCGACAGTCTAGGGGCCACCAAGAGACCCAGTACTTC
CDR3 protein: CASSPRQSRGHQETQYF

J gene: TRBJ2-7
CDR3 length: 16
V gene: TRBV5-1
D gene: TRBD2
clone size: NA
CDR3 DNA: TGCGCCAGCAGCCCGGATCCCGGGACTAGCGGCTACGAGCAGTACTTC
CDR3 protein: CASSPDPGTSGYEQYF

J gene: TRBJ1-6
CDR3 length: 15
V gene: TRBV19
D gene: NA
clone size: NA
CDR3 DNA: TGTGCCACCCAGGAGAGGAAAGCTGGAAATTCACCCCTCCACTTT
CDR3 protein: CATQERKAGNSPLHF

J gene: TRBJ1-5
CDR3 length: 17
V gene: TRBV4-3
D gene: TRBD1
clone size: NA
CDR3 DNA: TGCGCCAGCAGCCAAGACGAAGGGGGCCATAGCAATCAGCCCCAGCATTTT
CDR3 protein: CASSQDEGGHSNQPQHF

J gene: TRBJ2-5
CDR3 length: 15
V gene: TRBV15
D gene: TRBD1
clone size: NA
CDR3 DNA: TGTGCCACCAGCAGAGTTCGGGGACAGCAAGAGACCCAGTACTTC
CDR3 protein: CATSRVRGQQETQYF

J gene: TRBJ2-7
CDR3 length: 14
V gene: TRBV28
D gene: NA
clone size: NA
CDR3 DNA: TGTGCCAGCAGTCGGCTTACCAGCTCCTACGAGCAGTACTTC
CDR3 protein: CASSRLTSSYEQYF

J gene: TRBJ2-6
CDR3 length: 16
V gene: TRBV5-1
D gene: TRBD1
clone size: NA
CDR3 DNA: TGCGCCAGCTCGAGACAGGGGGCGAATTATGCCAACGTCCTGACTTTC
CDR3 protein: CASSRQGANYANVLTF

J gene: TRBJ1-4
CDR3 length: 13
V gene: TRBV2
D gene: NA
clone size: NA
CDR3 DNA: TGTGCCAGCCGCCGGCCAGAAAATGAAAAACTGTTTTTT
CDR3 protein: CASRRPENEKLFF

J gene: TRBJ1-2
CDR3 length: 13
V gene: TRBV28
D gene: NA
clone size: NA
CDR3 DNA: TGTGCCAGCAGTTTAGGGGGTGACTATGGCTACACCTTC
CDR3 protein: CASSLGGDYGYTF

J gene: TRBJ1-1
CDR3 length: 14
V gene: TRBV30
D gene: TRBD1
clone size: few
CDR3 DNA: TGTGCCTGGAGTTGGACAGGGATGAACACTGAAGCTTTCTTT
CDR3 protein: CAWSWTGMNTEAFF

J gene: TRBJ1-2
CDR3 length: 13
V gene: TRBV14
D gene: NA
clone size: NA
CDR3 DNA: TGTGCCAGCAGCCCAATAGACAGAAGGGGCTACACCTTC
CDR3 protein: CASSPIDRRGYTF

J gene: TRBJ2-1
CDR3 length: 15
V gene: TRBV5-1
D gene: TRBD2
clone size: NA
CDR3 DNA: TGCGCCAGCGTAATGGGGGAGGGCGTTGACAATGAGCAGTTCTTC
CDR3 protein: CASVMGEGVDNEQFF

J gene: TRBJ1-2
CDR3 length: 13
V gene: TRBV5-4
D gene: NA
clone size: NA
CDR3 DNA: TGTGCCAGCAGCTTAGGGCGGATATTCGGCTACACCTTC
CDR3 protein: CASSLGRIFGYTF

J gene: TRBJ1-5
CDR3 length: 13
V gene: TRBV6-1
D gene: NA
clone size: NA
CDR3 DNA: TGTGCCAGCAGTGAAGCGGGGGTGCAGCCCCAGCATTTT
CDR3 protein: CASSEAGVQPQHF

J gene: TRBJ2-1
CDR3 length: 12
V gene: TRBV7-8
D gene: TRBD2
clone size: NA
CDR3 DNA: TGTGCCAGCAGCCTCGGGACTACTGAGCAGTTCTTC
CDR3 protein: CASSLGTTEQFF

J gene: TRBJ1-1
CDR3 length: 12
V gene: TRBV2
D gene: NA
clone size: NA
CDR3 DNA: TGTGCCAGCATGAGGGGGGCTTCGGAAGCTTTCTTT
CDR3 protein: CASMRGASEAFF

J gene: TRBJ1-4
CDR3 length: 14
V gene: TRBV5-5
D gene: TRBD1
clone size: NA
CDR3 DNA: TGTGCCAGCAGCTTGGGGACAGGGGGGGAAAAACTGTTTTTT
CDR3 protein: CASSLGTGGEKLFF

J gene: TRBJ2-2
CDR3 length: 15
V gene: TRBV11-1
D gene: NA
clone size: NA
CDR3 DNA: TGTGCCAGCAGGTCACTGGGAGCGAACACCGGGGAGCTGTTTTTT
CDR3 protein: CASRSLGANTGELFF

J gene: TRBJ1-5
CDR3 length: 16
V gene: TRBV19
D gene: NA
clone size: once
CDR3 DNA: TGTGCCAGTGGCCTTCGTGGAGGGTCTCGCAATCAGCCCCAGCATTTT
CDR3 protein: CASGLRGGSRNQPQHF

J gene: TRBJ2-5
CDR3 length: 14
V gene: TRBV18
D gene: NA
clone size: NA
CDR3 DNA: TGTGCCAGCTCACCTCAGGACAGTCAAGAGACCCAGTACTTC
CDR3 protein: CASSPQDSQETQYF

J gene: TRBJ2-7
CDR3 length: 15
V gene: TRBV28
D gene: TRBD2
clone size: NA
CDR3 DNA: TGTGCCAGCAGTTCCCTCAGCGGGAGTCTCTACGAGCAGTACTTC
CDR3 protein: CASSSLSGSLYEQYF

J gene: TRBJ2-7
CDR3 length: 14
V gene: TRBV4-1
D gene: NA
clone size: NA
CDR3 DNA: TGCGCCAGCAGCCAAGAAACGGCCGTCTACGAGCAGTACTTC
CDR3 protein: CASSQETAVYEQYF

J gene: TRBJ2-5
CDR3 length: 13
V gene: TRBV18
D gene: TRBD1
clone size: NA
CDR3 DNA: TGTGCCAGCTCACCGACAGGGTCGGAGACCCAGTACTTC
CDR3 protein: CASSPTGSETQYF

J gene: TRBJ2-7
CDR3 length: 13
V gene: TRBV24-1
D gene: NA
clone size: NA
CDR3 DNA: TGTGCCACCAGTGATTTACACGGGTTTGAGCAGTACTTC
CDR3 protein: CATSDLHGFEQYF